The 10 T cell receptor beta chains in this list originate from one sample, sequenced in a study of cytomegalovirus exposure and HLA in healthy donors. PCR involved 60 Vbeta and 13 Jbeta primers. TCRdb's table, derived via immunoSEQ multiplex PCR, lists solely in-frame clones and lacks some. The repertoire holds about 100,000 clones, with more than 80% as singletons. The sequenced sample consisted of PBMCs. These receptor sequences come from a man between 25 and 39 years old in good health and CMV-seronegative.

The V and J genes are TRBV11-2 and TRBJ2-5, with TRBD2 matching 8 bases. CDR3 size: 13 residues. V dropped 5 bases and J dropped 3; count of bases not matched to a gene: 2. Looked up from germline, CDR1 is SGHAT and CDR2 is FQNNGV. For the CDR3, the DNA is TGTGCCAGCAGCAGGGGACTAGAAGAGACCCAGTACTTC. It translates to CASSRGLEETQYF.

CDR3 bases: TGTGCCACCAGCAGAGATAAGGGACAGACAAACACTGAAGCTTTCTTT. Amino acids: CATSRDKGQTNTEAFF. The rearrangement joins TRBV15 to TRBJ1-1, with 7 bases matching TRBD1. This CDR3 is 16 amino acids long. The germline V gene encodes CDR1 LNHNV and CDR2 YYDKDF (reference sequence). J gave up 2 bases and V 0 bases, and 6 bases lay outside the gene matches. The whole variable domain, filled in from reference TRBV15 and TRBJ1-1, reads DAMVIQNPRYQVTQFGKPVTLSCSQTLNHNVMYWYQQKSSQAPKLLFHYYDKDFNNEADTPDNFQSRRPNTSFCFLDIRSPGLGDTAMYLCATSRDKGQTNTEAFFGQGTRLTVV.

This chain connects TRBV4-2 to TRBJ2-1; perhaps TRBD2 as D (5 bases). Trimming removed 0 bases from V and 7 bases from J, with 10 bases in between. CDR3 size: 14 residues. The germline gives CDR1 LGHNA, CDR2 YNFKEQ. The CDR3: CASSQDTSWNEQFF. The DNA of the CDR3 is TGTGCCAGCAGCCAAGATACTAGTTGGAATGAGCAGTTCTTC.

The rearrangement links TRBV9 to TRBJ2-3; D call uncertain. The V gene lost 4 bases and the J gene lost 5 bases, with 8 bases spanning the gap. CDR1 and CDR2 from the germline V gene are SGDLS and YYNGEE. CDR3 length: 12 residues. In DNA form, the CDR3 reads TGTGCCAGCAGCCCCATCGGAGATACGCAGTATTTT. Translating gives CASSPIGDTQYF.

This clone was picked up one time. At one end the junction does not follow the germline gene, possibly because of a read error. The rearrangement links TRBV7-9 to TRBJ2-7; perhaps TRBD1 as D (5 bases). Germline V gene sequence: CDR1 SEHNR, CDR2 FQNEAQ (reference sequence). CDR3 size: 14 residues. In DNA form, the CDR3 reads TGTTCCAGCAGCTTAGGGGAACAGGCATACGAGCAGTACTTC. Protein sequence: CSSSLGEQAYEQYF.

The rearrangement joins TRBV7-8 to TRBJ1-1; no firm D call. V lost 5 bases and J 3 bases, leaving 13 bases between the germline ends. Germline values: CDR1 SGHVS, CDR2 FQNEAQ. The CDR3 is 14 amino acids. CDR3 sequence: CASSALNGDTEAFF. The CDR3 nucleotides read TGTGCCAGCAGCGCACTCAACGGTGACACTGAAGCTTTCTTT.

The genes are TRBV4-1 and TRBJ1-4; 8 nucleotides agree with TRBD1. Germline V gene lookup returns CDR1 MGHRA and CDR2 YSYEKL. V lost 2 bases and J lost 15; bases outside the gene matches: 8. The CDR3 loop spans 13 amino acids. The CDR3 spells CASSQSGQGLLFF. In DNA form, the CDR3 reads TGCGCCAGCAGCCAAAGCGGACAGGGCCTTTTGTTTTTT.

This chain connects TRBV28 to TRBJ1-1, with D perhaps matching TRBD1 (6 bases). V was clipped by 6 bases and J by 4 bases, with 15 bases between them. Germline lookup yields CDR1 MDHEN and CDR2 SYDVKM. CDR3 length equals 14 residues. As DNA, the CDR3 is TGTGCCAGCAGCCTACAGGGTCGCGGCACTGAAGCTTTCTTT. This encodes CASSLQGRGTEAFF.

CDR3 sequence: CASSFRGSGQPQHF. The CDR3 coding sequence is TGTGCCAGCAGCTTCAGGGGATCAGGTCAGCCCCAGCATTTT. The rearrangement links TRBV7-6 to TRBJ1-5, with D maybe TRBD1 (6 bases). This CDR3 is built from 14 residues. V lost 3 bases and J lost 6, with 12 bases in between. Germline loops: CDR1 SGHVS, CDR2 FNYEAQ.

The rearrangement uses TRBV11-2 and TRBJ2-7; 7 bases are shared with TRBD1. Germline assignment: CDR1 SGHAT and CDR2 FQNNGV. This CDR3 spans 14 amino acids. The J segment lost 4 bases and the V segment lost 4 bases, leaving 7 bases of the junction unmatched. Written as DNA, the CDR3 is TGTGCCAGCAGCTCAGACAGGGTCCCGTACGAGCAGTACTTC. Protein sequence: CASSSDRVPYEQYF.